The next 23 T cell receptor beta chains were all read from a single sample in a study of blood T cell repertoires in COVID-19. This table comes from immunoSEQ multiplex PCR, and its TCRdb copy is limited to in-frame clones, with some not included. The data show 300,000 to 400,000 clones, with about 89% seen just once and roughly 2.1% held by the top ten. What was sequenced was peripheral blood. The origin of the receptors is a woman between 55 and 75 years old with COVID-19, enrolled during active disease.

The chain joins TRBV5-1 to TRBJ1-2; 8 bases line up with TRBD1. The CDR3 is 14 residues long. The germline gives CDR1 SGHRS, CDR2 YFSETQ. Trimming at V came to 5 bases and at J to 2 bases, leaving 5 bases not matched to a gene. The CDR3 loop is CASSSGGRNYGYTF. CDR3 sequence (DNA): TGCGCCAGCAGTTCAGGGGGCCGGAACTATGGCTACACCTTC.

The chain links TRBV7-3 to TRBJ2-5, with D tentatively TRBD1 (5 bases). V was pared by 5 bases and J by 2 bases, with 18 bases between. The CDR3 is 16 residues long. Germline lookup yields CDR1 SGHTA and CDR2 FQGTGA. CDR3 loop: CASSPSGRVRQETQYF. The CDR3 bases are TGTGCCAGCAGCCCATCCGGCAGGGTGAGACAAGAGACCCAGTACTTC.

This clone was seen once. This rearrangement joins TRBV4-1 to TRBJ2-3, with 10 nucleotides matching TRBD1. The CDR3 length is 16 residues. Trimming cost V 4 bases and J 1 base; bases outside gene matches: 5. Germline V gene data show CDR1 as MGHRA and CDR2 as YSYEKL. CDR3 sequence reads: CASSRHGTGGTDTQYF. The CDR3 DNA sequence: TGCGCCAGCAGCCGCCATGGGACAGGGGGCACAGATACGCAGTATTTT.

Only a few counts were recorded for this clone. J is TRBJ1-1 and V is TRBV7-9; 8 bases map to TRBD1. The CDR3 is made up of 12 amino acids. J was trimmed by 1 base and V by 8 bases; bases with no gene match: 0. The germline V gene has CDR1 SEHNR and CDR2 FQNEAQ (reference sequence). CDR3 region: CASGQGNTEAFF. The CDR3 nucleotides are TGTGCCAGCGGACAGGGGAACACTGAAGCTTTCTTT.

The CDR3 nucleotides read TGTGCCAGCAGCTCTCGGACTAGCGGGGGGAAGAGTGCCGGGGAGCTGTTTTTT. Its protein is CASSSRTSGGKSAGELFF. The J gene is TRBJ2-2, the V gene TRBV7-3; 14 bases fit TRBD2. Per germline, CDR1 SGHTA and CDR2 FQGTGA. Trimming removed 4 bases from V and 6 bases from J; junction bases left unmatched: 10. This CDR3 is 18 amino acids long.

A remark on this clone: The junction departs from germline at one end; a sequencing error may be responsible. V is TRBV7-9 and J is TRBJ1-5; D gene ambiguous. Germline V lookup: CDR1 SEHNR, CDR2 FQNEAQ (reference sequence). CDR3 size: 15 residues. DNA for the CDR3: TGTGCCAGCAGCTTAGCAAAGACAAGCAGTCAGCCCCAGCATTTT. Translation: CASSLAKTSSQPQHF.

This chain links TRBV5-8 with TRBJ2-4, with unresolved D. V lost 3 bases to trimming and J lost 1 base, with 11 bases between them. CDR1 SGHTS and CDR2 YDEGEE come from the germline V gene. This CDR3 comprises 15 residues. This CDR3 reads CASSSQARAKNIQYF. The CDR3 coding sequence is TGTGCCAGCAGCTCCCAGGCCAGGGCCAAAAACATTCAGTACTTC.

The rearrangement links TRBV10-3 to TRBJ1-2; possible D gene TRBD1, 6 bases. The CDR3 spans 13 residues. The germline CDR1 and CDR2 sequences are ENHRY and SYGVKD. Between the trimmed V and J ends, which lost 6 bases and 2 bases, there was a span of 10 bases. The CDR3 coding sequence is TGTGCCATCAGCCCGGACAGCAACTATGGCTACACCTTC. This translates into CAISPDSNYGYTF.

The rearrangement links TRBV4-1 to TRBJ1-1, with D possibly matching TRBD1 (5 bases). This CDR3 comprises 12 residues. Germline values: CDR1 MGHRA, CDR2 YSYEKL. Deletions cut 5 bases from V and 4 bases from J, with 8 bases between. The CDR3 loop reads CASSSQGTEAFF. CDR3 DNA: TGCGCCAGCAGCTCTCAGGGCACTGAAGCTTTCTTT.

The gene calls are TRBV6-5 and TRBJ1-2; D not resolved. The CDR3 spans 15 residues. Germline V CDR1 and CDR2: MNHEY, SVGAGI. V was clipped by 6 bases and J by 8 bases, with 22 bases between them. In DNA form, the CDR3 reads TGTGCCAGCAGGACCTCGGGTGCGACCAGCTTGGGCTACACCTTC. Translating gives CASRTSGATSLGYTF.

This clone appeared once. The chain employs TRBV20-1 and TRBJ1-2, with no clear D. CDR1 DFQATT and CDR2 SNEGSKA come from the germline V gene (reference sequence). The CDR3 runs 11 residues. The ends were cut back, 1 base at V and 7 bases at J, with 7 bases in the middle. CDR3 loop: CSARGGFGYTF. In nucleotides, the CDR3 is TGCAGTGCTAGAGGCGGGTTTGGCTACACCTTC.

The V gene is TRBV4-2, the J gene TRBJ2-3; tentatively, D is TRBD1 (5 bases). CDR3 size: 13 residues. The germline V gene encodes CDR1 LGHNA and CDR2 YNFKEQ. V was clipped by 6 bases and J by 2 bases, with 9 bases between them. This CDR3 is CASRQGITDTQYF. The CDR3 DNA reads TGTGCCAGCAGGCAGGGTATCACAGATACGCAGTATTTT.

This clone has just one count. CDR3 sequence: CASSSSQVNYGYTF. The CDR3 bases are TGTGCCAGCAGCTCGAGTCAGGTCAACTATGGCTACACCTTC. The chain has TRBV28 and TRBJ1-2; D not resolved. Between the trimmed V and J ends, which lost 6 bases and 2 bases, there was a span of 13 bases. This CDR3 is built from 14 residues. The germline gives CDR1 MDHEN, CDR2 SYDVKM.

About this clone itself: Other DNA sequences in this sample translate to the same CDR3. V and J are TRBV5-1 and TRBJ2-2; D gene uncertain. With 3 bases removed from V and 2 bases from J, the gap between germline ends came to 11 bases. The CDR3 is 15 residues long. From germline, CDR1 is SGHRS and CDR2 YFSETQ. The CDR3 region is CASSSLAANTGELFF. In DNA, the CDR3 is TGCGCCAGCAGCTCCCTGGCGGCCAACACCGGGGAGCTGTTTTTT.

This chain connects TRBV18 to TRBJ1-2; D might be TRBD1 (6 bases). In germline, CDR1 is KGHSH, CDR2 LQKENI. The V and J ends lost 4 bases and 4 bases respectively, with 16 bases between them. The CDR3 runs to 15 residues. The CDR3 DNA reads TGTGCCAGCTCACAAGCTAGAGGGGGTTTCTATGGCTACACCTTC. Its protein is CASSQARGGFYGYTF. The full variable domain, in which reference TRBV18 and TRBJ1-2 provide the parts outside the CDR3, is NAGVMQNPRHLVRRRGQEARLRCSPMKGHSHVYWYRQLPEEGLKFMVYLQKENIIDESGMPKERFSAEFPKEGPSILRIQQVVRGDSAAYFCASSQARGGFYGYTFGSGTRLTVV.

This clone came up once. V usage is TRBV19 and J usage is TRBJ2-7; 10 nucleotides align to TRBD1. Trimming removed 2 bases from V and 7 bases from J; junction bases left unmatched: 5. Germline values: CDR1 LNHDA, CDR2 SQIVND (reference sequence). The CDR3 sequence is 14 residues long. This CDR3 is CASSITGQGREQYF. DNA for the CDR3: TGTGCCAGTAGTATAACGGGACAGGGGAGGGAGCAGTACTTC.

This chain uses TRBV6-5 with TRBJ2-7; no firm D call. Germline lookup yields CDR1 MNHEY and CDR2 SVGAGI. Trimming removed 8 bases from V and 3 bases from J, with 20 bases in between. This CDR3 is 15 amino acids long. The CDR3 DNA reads TGTGCCAGCGGGTCGGCGCAGGTCCCAAACTACGAGCAGTACTTC. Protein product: CASGSAQVPNYEQYF.

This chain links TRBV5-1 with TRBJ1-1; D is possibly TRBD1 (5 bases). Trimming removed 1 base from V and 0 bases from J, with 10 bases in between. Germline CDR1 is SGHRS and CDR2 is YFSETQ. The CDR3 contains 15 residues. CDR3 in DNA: TGCGCCAGCAGCTTGTCAGGGACTTTGAACACTGAAGCTTTCTTT. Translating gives CASSLSGTLNTEAFF.

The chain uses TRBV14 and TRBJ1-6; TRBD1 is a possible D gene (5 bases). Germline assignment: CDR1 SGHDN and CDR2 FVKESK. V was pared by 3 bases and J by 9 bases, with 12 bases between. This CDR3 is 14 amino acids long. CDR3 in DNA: TGTGCCAGCAGCCACAAAGGGGAAGGTTCACCCCTCCACTTT. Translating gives CASSHKGEGSPLHF.

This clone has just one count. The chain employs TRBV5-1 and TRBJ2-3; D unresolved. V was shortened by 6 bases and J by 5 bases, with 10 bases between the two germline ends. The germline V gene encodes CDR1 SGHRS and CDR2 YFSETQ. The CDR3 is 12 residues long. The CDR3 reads CASTHGRDTQYF. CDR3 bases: TGCGCCAGCACGCATGGGCGAGATACGCAGTATTTT.

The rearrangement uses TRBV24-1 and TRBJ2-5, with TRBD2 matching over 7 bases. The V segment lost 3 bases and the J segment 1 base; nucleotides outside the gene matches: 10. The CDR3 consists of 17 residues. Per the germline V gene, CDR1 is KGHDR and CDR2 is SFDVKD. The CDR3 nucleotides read TGTGCCACCAGTGATCGGTTCGGGACTACCTCCCAAGAGACCCAGTACTTC. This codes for CATSDRFGTTSQETQYF.

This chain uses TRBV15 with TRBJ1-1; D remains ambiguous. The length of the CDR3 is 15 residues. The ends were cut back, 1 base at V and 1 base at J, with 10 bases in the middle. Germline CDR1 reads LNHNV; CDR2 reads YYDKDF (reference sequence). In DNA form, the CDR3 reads TGTGCCACCAGCAGAGGTGGAGGGTCGAACACTGAAGCTTTCTTT. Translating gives CATSRGGGSNTEAFF.

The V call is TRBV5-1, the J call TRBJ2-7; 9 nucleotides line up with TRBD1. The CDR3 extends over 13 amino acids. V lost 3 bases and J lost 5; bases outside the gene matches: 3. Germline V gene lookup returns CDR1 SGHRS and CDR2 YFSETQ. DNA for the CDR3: TGCGCCAGCAGCTGGCGGACAGGGGACGAGCAGTACTTC. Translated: CASSWRTGDEQYF.